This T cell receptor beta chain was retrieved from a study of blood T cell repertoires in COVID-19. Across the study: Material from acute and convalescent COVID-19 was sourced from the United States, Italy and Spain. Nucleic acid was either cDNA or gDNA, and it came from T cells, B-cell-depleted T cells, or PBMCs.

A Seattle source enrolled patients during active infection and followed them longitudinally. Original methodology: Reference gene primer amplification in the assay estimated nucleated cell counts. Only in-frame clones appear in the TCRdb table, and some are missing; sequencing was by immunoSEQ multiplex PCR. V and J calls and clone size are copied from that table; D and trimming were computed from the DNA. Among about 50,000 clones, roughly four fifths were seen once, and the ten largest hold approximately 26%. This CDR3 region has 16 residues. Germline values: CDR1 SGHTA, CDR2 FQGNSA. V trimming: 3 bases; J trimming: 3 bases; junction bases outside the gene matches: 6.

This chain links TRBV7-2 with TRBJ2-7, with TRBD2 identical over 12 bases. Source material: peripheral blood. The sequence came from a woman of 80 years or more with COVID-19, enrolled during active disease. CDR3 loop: CASSFPPTSGSYEQYF. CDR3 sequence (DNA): TGTGCCAGCAGCTTCCCCCCGACTAGCGGGAGCTACGAGCAGTACTTC.